This TCR beta chain originates from a study of yellow fever vaccine responses in identical twins. MiXCR, run by TCRdb on the RT-PCR reads, gives a single entry per CDR3 protein. The sample holds fewer than 3,000 distinct CDR3 sequences, about 80% seen once. CDR3 length: 15 residues. Looked up from germline, CDR1 is LNHNV and CDR2 is YYDKDF (reference sequence). V was pared by 0 bases and J by 0 bases, with 6 bases between. A remark on this clonotype: Its antigen remains unknown.

Notes on the study in general: Reportedly, the T cell response mounted by twins to vaccine seemed partly convergent, partly personalized.

The V gene is TRBV15, the J gene TRBJ1-5; D uncertain. The receptor's source is a female donor who received the yellow fever vaccine. Source: T cells from blood (PBMCs), unsorted or a sorted subset (not recorded which), taken before or after yellow fever vaccination (not recorded which). The DNA of the CDR3 is TGTGCCACCAGCAGAGATCTGGGTAGCAATCAGCCCCAGCATTTT. This codes for CATSRDLGSNQPQHF.